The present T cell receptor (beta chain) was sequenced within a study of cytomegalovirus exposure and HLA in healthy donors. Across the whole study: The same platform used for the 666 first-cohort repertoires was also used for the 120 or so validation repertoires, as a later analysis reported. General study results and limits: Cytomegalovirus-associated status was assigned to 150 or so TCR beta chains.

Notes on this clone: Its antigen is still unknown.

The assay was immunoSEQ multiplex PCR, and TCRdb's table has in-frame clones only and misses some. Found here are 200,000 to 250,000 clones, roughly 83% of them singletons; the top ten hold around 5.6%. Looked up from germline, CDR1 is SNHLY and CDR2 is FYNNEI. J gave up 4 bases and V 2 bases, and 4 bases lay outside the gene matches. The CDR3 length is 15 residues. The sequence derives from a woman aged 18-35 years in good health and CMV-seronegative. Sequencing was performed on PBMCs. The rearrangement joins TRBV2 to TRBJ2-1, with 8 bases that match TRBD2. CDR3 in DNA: TGTGCCAGCAGTGAAACGGGACTAGTGTACAATGAGCAGTTCTTC. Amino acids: CASSETGLVYNEQFF. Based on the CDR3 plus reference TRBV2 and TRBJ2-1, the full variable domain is EPEVTQTPSHQVTQMGQEVILRCVPISNHLYFYWYRQILGQKVEFLVSFYNNEISEKSEIFDDQFSVERPDGSNFTLKIRSTKLEDSAMYFCASSETGLVYNEQFFGPGTRLTVL.